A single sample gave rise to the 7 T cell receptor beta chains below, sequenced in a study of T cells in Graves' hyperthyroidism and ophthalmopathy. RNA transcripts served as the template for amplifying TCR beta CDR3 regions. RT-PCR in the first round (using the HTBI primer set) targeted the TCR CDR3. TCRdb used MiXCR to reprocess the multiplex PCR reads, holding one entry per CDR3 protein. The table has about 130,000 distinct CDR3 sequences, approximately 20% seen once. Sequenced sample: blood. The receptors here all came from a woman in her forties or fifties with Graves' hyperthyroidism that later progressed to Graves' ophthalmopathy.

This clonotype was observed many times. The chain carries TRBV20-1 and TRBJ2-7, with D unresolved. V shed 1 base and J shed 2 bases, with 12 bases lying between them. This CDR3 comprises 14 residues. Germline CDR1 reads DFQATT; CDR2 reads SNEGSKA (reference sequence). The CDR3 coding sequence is TGCAGTGCTAGAGTGCCGCGTTCGACCTACGAGCAGTACTTC. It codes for CSARVPRSTYEQYF.

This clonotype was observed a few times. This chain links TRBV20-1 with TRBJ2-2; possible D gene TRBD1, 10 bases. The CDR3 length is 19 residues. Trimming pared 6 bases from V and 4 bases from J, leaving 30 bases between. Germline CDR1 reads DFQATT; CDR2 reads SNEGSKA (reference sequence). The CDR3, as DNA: TGCAGTGCCCGATTGGGACAGGGGTTAGCGGGAGACGGCACCGGGGAGCTGTTTTTT. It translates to CSARLGQGLAGDGTGELFF.

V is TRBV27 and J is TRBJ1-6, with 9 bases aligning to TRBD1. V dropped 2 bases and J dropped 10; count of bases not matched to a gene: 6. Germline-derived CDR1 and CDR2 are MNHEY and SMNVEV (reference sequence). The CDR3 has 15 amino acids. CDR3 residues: CASSLGTGYRSPLHF. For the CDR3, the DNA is TGTGCCAGCAGTTTAGGGACAGGGTATCGATCACCCCTCCACTTT.

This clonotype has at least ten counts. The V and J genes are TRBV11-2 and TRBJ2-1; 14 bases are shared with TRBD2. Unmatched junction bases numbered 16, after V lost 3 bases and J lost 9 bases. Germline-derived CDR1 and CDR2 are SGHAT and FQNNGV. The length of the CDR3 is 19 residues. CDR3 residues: CASSFNQGRGLAGAAEQFF. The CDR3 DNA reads TGTGCCAGCAGCTTTAATCAGGGAAGGGGACTAGCGGGAGCCGCTGAGCAGTTCTTC.

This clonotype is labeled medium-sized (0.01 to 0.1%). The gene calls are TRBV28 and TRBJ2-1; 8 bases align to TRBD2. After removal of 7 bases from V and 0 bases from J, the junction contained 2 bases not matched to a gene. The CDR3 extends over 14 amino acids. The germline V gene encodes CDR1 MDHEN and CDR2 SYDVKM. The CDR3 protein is CASMTSDSYNEQFF. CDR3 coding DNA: TGTGCCAGCATGACTAGCGACTCCTACAATGAGCAGTTCTTC.

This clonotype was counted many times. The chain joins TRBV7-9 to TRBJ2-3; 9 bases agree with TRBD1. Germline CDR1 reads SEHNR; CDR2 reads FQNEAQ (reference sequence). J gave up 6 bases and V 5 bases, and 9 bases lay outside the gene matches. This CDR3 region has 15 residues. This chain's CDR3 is CASSPGDRESDTQYF. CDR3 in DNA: TGTGCCAGCAGCCCCGGGGACAGGGAGTCGGATACGCAGTATTTT.

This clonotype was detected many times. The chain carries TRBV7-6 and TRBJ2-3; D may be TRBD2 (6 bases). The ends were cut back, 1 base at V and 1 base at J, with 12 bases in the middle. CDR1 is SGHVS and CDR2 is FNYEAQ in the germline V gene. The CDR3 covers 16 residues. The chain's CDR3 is CASSLGAAGGTDTQYF. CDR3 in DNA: TGTGCCAGCAGCTTAGGGGCAGCGGGCGGCACAGATACGCAGTATTTT.